This T cell receptor (beta chain) was recovered during a study of blood T cell repertoires in COVID-19. About the research overall: Donors in the United States, Italy and Spain gave samples during acute or convalescent COVID-19.

Some clones are missing from TCRdb's copy, which holds only in-frame ones; the method was immunoSEQ multiplex PCR. The sample carries about 89,000 clones, approximately 88% recorded once. The CDR3 length is 14 residues. CDR1 is MNHEY and CDR2 is SVGAGI in the germline V gene. Trimming left V 6 bases short and J 5 bases short, with 13 bases between. The gene calls are TRBV6-5 and TRBJ1-4, with a possible D match to TRBD1 (5 bases). The receptor's source is a man aged 55 to 70 with acute or convalescent COVID-19. The sample taken for sequencing was peripheral blood. The CDR3 nucleotides are TGTGCCAGCAGGGCGACAGTCCTAAATGAAAAACTGTTTTTT. Protein: CASRATVLNEKLFF.